Detailed here is one T cell receptor beta chain. What it recognizes is unknown. The sample comes from a study of graft-versus-host responses after intestinal transplantation. Across the study: The transplants performed in recipients were multivisceral, liver-intestinal, or isolated intestinal. Tacrolimus and steroids were given for around 3 years to all recipients after anti-thymocyte globulin induction.

Findings and limits, study-wide: Early HvG declines after transplant were associated with peak circulating GvH clone levels. The presence of high graft-versus-host to host-versus-graft clonal ratios in allografts characterized patients with graft-donor T cell macrochimerism.

Repertoires were generated with immunoSEQ multiplex PCR, while TCRdb's copy carries only in-frame clones and drops some. This repertoire shows about 120,000 clones, about 93% found once; its top ten account for 0.09% to 0.15%. CDR1 is SGHRS, CDR2 YFSETQ, per germline. Deletions cut 0 bases from V and 1 base from J, with 12 bases between. The CDR3 totals 16 residues. The clonotype was recovered from a human donor who received an intestinal transplant. The sample consisted of unstimulated CD4+ T cells sorted from spleen or lymph node cells, taken before intestinal transplant. The chain recombines TRBV5-1 with TRBJ2-3; D remains unclear. The CDR3 loop reads CASSLEHPHGTDTQYF. DNA of the CDR3: TGCGCCAGCAGCTTGGAGCACCCCCATGGCACAGATACGCAGTATTTT. The variable domain in full, with the rest retrieved from reference TRBV5-1 and TRBJ2-3, is KAGVTQTPRYLIKTRGQQVTLSCSPISGHRSVSWYQQTPGQGLQFLFEYFSETQRNKGNFPGRFSGRQFSNSRSEMNVSTLELGDSALYLCASSLEHPHGTDTQYFGPGTRLTVL.